The present TCR beta chain was sequenced within a study of OX40 agonist ivuxolimab in advanced cancers. The wider study: Patients' therapy was ivuxolimab, an antibody that acts as an agonist of OX40 (CD134). A male proportion of around 86% was recorded, with mean age around 55 years and range roughly 23 to 79. The study gave patients intravenous ivuxolimab at 0.01 to 10 mg/kg every 2 weeks.

If patients had autoimmune disease history or systemic immunosuppression, they were excluded. The CDR3 is 11 amino acids long, termini counted. Germline V gene sequence: CDR1 SGHDN, CDR2 FVKESK. As regards this clone: The limits of the CDR3 on the DNA are not certain, so only TCRdb's listed CDR3 is given.

TCRdb's copy holds only in-frame clones and misses some; the assay was immunoSEQ multiplex PCR. The sample yields approximately 60,000 clones, 81% seen once. This receptor was taken from an adult with an advanced solid tumor such as melanoma, head and neck, liver or kidney cancer. The chain uses TRBV14 and TRBJ1-2. Sequenced material: CD4+ or CD8+ T cells sorted from blood, taken in a trial of the OX40 agonist ivuxolimab. This CDR3 is CASSPFGEGTF.